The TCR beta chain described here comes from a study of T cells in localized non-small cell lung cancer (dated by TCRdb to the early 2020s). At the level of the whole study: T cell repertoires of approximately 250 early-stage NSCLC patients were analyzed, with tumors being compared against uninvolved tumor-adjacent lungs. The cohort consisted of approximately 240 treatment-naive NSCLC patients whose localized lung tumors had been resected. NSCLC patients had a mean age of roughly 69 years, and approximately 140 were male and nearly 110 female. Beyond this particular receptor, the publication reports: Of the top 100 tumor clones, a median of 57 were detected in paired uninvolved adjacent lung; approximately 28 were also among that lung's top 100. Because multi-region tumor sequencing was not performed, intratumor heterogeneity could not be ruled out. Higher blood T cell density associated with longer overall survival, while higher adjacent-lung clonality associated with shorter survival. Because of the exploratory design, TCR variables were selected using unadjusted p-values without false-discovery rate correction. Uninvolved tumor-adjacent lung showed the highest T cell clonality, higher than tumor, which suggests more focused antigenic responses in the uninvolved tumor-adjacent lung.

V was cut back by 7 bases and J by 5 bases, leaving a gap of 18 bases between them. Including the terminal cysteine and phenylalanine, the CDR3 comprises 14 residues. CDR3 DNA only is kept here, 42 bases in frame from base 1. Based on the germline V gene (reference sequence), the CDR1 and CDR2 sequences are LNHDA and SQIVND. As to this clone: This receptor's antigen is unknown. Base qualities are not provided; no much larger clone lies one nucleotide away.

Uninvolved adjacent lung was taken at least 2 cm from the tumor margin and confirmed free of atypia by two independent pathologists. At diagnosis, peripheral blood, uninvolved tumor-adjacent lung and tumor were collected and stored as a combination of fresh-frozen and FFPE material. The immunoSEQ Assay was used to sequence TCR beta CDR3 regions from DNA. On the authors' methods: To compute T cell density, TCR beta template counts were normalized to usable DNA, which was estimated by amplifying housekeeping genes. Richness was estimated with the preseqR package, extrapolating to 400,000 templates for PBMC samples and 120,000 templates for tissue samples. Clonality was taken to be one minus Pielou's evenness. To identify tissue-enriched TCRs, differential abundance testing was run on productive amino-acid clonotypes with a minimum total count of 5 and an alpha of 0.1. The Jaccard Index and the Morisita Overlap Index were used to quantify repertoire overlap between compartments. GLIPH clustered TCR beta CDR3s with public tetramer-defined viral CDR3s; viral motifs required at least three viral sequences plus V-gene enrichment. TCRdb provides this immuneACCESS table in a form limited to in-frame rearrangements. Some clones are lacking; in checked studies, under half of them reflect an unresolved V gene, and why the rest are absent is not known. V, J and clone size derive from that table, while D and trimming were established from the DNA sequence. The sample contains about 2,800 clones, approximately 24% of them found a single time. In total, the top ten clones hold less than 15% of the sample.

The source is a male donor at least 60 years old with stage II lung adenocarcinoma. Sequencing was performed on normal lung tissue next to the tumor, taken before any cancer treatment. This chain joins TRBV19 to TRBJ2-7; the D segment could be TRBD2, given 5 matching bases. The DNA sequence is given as TGTGCCAGTACGGGGTCCTCGTTGGGGAACGAGCAGTACTTC. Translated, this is CASTGSSLGNEQYF.